This TCR beta chain emerged from a study of identical twins. Germline-derived CDR1 and CDR2 are LGHNA and YNFKEQ. The CDR3 has 16 residues. V was clipped by 1 base and J by 2 bases; unmatched bases: 5. Details on this clonotype: Antigen: not known.

General study points: Within monozygotic twins, out-of-frame TCR alpha sharing was underestimated by the models. Within cord blood, abundant beta clonotypes carried fewer insertions, but memory repertoires showed no such trend.

TCRdb reprocessed the 5' RACE reads via MiXCR and lists one record per CDR3 protein. The sample holds a few hundred thousand distinct CDR3 sequences, nearly 15% seen once. The donors were all healthy and Caucasian. This same sample was also taken into another study, of yellow fever vaccine responses in identical twins.

The sample was CD4+ T cells sorted from blood. This chain connects TRBV4-2 to TRBJ2-3, with 8 positions matching TRBD2. The sequence was obtained from a woman under 30 in good health. This CDR3 reads CASSQGLATPTDTQYF. Here the CDR3 DNA reads TGTGCCAGCAGCCAAGGACTAGCGACACCCACAGATACGCAGTATTTT.